Below are 2 T cell receptor beta chains sequenced from a single sample in a study of technical replicates of blood from a handful of donors. Using immunoSEQ multiplex PCR, the repertoire was profiled, and TCRdb retains in-frame clones only, with some absent. The table lists some 87,000 clones, 95% to 98% of them singletons. Material: T cells isolated from PBMCs. The receptors were gathered from a human donor in good health.

The chain combines TRBV5-4 with TRBJ2-2; D perhaps matches TRBD1 (5 bases). Germline V CDR1 and CDR2: SGHNT, YYREEE (reference sequence). There are 15 residues in the CDR3. V was trimmed by 2 bases and J by 4 bases, leaving 12 bases between them. CDR3 loop: CASSLSTEPTGELFF. CDR3 sequence (DNA): TGTGCCAGCAGCTTATCGACAGAACCCACCGGGGAGCTGTTTTTT.

The V call is TRBV19, the J call TRBJ1-4; the D is unclear. V lost 8 bases to trimming and J lost 3 bases, with 7 bases between them. The CDR3 length is 12 residues. The germline CDR1 and CDR2 sequences are LNHDA and SQIVND (reference sequence). Here the CDR3 DNA reads TGTGCCAGTGAGCAGGCTAATGAAAAACTGTTTTTT. Its translation is CASEQANEKLFF. The complete variable domain, with remaining parts taken from reference TRBV19 and TRBJ1-4, reads DGGITQSPKYLFRKEGQNVTLSCEQNLNHDAMYWYRQDPGQGLRLIYYSQIVNDFQKGDIAEGYSVSREKKESFPLTVTSAQKNPTAFYLCASEQANEKLFFGSGTQLSVL.